Below are 5 T cell receptor beta chains sequenced from a single sample in a study of CD8+CD57+ T cells in acquired aplastic anemia. TCR beta VDJ and CDR3 were profiled, and genomic DNA was the template. TCRdb passed the reads through MiXCR, listing each CDR3 protein once. The top ten hold under 35% of the sample, which has 150,000 to 200,000 distinct CDR3 sequences, around half seen once. Patients chosen for sequencing had CD8+CD57+ cells that had expanded, as shown by flow cytometry. The sample consisted of sorted CD4+, CD8+, or CD8+CD57+ T cells (not recorded which) from PBMCs. The receptor set was obtained from a human donor with aplastic anemia.

This clonotype has a count of ten or more. The gene calls are TRBV19 and TRBJ2-1; D unclear. The germline V and J ends were trimmed by 3 bases and 9 bases, with 12 bases remaining between them. The CDR3 sequence is 13 residues long. CDR1 is LNHDA and CDR2 is SQIVND in the germline V gene (reference sequence). The CDR3 DNA is TGTGCCAGTAGTATTTCACCGGGCGGTGAGCAGTTCTTC. Amino acids: CASSISPGGEQFF.

This clonotype has a count of ten or more. V and J are TRBV5-1 and TRBJ1-1; D possibly corresponds to TRBD1 (5 bases). The CDR3 length is 16 residues. Trimming removed 0 bases from V and 0 bases from J, with 12 bases in between. Looked up from germline, CDR1 is SGHRS and CDR2 is YFSETQ. The CDR3 loop is CASSLGLGRVNTEAFF. The CDR3 DNA reads as TGCGCCAGCAGCTTGGGGTTGGGGCGGGTGAACACTGAAGCTTTCTTT.

This rearrangement joins TRBV28 to TRBJ1-4; a possible D gene is TRBD1 (5 bases). Germline assignment: CDR1 MDHEN and CDR2 SYDVKM. The V end was cut by 5 bases, the J end by 1 base, with 11 bases between. The CDR3 consists of 15 residues. CDR3: CASSPARVTNEKLFF. The CDR3 DNA sequence: TGTGCCAGCAGTCCCGCCAGGGTAACTAATGAAAAACTGTTTTTT.

This clonotype was found many times. The rearrangement joins TRBV6-1 to TRBJ2-7; perhaps TRBD2 as D (6 bases). The CDR3 has 16 residues. Germline CDR1 is MNHNS and CDR2 is SASEGT. Trimming cost V 7 bases and J 1 base, with 20 bases left between them. The CDR3 loop is CASITLGSGGSYEQYF. CDR3 coding DNA: TGTGCCAGCATCACCCTGGGGTCCGGAGGGTCCTACGAGCAGTACTTC.

This clonotype was found many times. The genes are TRBV12-5 and TRBJ2-7, with TRBD1 as a possible D gene (6 bases). V gave up 1 base and J gave up 4 bases, with 14 bases separating them. Germline values: CDR1 LGHNT, CDR2 FRNRAP. CDR3 size: 15 residues. This chain's CDR3 is CASGLGPGTLYEQYF. For the CDR3, the DNA is TGTGCTAGTGGTTTGGGTCCTGGGACACTGTACGAGCAGTACTTC.